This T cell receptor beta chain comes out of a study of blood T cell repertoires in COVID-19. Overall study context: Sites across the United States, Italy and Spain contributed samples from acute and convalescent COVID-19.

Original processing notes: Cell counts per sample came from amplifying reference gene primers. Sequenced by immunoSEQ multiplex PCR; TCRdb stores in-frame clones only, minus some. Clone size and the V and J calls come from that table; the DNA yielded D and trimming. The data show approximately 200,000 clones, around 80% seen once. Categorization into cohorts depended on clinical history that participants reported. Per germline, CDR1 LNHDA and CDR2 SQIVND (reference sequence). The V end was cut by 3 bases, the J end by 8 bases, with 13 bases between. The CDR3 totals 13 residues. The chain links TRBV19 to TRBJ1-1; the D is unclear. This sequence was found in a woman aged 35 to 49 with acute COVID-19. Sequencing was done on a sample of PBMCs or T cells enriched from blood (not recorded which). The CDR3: CASSILRQSEAFF. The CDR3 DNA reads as TGTGCCAGTAGTATCCTACGACAATCGGAAGCTTTCTTT.